Following are 19 T cell receptor beta chains from one sample sequenced in a study of blood T cell repertoires in COVID-19. Sequencing used immunoSEQ multiplex PCR; TCRdb keeps in-frame clones, though not all of them. The sample has fewer than 150,000 clones, more than 60% seen once. Material: peripheral blood. Receptors originate from a man aged 65 to 79 with acute or convalescent COVID-19.

The chain uses TRBV5-1 and TRBJ1-1; weak D call: TRBD1 (6 bases). CDR1 and CDR2 from the germline V gene are SGHRS and YFSETQ. The CDR3 contains 14 residues. The V and J ends lost 4 bases and 1 base respectively, with 11 bases between them. The CDR3 sequence is CASSQQGSNTEAFF. The CDR3 nucleotides read TGCGCCAGCAGCCAACAGGGTTCGAACACTGAAGCTTTCTTT. Together with reference TRBV5-1 and TRBJ1-1, the CDR3 gives the full variable domain: KAGVTQTPRYLIKTRGQQVTLSCSPISGHRSVSWYQQTPGQGLQFLFEYFSETQRNKGNFPGRFSGRQFSNSRSEMNVSTLELGDSALYLCASSQQGSNTEAFFGQGTRLTVV.

The chain has TRBV3-1 (or the pseudogene TRBV3-2) and TRBJ2-1, with TRBD2 matching 8 bases. This CDR3 contains 15 residues. From germline, CDR1 is LGHDT and CDR2 YNNKEL (reference sequence). Trimming cost V 0 bases and J 5 bases; bases outside gene matches: 3. CDR3 region: CASSQENGGDNEQFF. CDR3 DNA: TGTGCCAGCAGCCAAGAAAACGGGGGGGACAATGAGCAGTTCTTC.

This clone was seen once. The gene calls are TRBV19 and TRBJ1-6; TRBD1 matches 7 bases. V dropped 3 bases and J dropped 0; count of bases not matched to a gene: 8. Germline V lookup: CDR1 LNHDA, CDR2 SQIVND (reference sequence). The length of the CDR3 is 18 residues. In DNA, the CDR3 is TGTGCCAGTAGTATCGTACAGGGGAGTGGCTCCTATAATTCACCCCTCCACTTT. This gives the protein CASSIVQGSGSYNSPLHF.

The genes are TRBV6-5 and TRBJ1-2; the match to TRBD1 covers 7 bases. Germline CDR1 MNHEY, CDR2 SVGAGI. This CDR3 has 14 residues. Germline trimming cut 5 bases from V and 4 bases from J; bases unmatched to any gene: 7. For the CDR3, the DNA is TGTGCCAGCAGTCTCGACAGGGCGGCCTATGGCTACACCTTC. This translates into CASSLDRAAYGYTF.

This clone was seen a single time. This chain links TRBV18 with TRBJ2-1; 9 bases agree with TRBD2. Losses at the gene ends were 2 bases for V and 4 bases for J; bases not matched to a gene: 3. The CDR3 sequence is 15 residues long. Germline V gene data show CDR1 as KGHSH and CDR2 as LQKENI. CDR3 sequence (DNA): TGTGCCAGCTCACCAATGACTAGCGGATACAATGAGCAGTTCTTC. It encodes CASSPMTSGYNEQFF.

The chain is built from TRBV15 and TRBJ2-4; the D gene is possibly TRBD1 (5 bases). Trimming removed 1 base from V and 5 bases from J, with 15 bases in between. Germline assignment: CDR1 LNHNV and CDR2 YYDKDF (reference sequence). This CDR3 is 16 amino acids long. CDR3: CATSRGAWVGENIQYF. The CDR3 nucleotides read TGTGCCACCAGCAGAGGCGCGTGGGTAGGGGAAAACATTCAGTACTTC.

The chain has TRBV6-5 and TRBJ2-1, with 7 bases fitting TRBD2. Per germline, CDR1 MNHEY and CDR2 SVGAGI. The CDR3 is 14 amino acids. J gave up 5 bases and V 9 bases, and 10 bases lay outside the gene matches. The CDR3 region has the DNA TGTGCCAGTCTGTCGAGCGGGGTCAACAATGAGCAGTTCTTC. Its translation: CASLSSGVNNEQFF.

The V call is TRBV7-2, the J call TRBJ1-5; 7 bases match TRBD1. This CDR3 is built from 16 residues. Germline V CDR1 and CDR2: SGHTA, FQGNSA. After removal of 0 bases from V and 6 bases from J, the junction contained 8 bases not matched to a gene. This CDR3 is CASSLAGQPGPQPQHF. The CDR3 DNA is TGTGCCAGCAGCTTAGCGGGACAGCCCGGGCCTCAGCCCCAGCATTTT.

This clone has a handful of counts. This chain connects TRBV7-9 to TRBJ1-2; D is perhaps TRBD1 (6 bases). Germline lookup yields CDR1 SEHNR and CDR2 FQNEAQ (reference sequence). This CDR3 is 17 amino acids long. V was pared by 4 bases and J by 1 base, with 19 bases between. DNA of the CDR3: TGTGCCAGCAGCTACGACCTGACGTGGACAGTTAACTATGGCTACACCTTC. This translates into CASSYDLTWTVNYGYTF.

The J gene is TRBJ1-1, the V gene TRBV12-3 or TRBV12-4, with 7 bases identical to TRBD1. The V segment lost 6 bases and the J segment 5 bases; nucleotides outside the gene matches: 6. The CDR3 is made up of 13 amino acids. The CDR3 sequence is CASSPHRGTEAFF. The DNA for the CDR3 is TGTGCCAGCAGCCCACACAGGGGTACTGAAGCTTTCTTT.

V usage is TRBV10-3 and J usage is TRBJ1-5; perhaps TRBD1 as D (6 bases). The germline gives CDR1 ENHRY, CDR2 SYGVKD. The CDR3 length is 15 residues. The V gene lost 2 bases and the J gene lost 5 bases, with 13 bases spanning the gap. The DNA of the CDR3 is TGTGCCATCAGTGAGGTCGGGGGGCGGGATCAGCCCCAGCATTTT. Amino acid sequence: CAISEVGGRDQPQHF.

This clone was observed a few times. CDR3 in amino acids: CAISETSGGTYEQYF. CDR3 DNA: TGTGCCATCAGTGAGACTAGCGGGGGGACCTACGAGCAGTACTTC. The chain employs TRBV10-3 and TRBJ2-7, with TRBD2 matching over 12 bases. The CDR3 is made up of 15 amino acids. Germline V lookup: CDR1 ENHRY, CDR2 SYGVKD. V was pared by 2 bases and J by 2 bases, with 1 base of the junction left unmatched.

V gene TRBV5-1 combines with J gene TRBJ1-1, with no clear D. CDR3 length: 16 residues. V dropped 0 bases and J dropped 0 bases, with 12 bases sitting between them. Germline V gene data show CDR1 as SGHRS and CDR2 as YFSETQ. The CDR3 reads CASSLDGRPVNTEAFF. In nucleotides, the CDR3 is TGCGCCAGCAGCTTGGATGGGCGACCCGTGAACACTGAAGCTTTCTTT.

J is TRBJ2-7 and V is TRBV27; D possibly corresponds to TRBD1 (5 bases). Trimming removed 2 bases from V and 0 bases from J, with 11 bases in between. This CDR3 is 15 amino acids long. Germline CDR1 and CDR2: MNHEY and SMNVEV (reference sequence). The CDR3 coding sequence is TGTGCCAGCAGTTTAAAGGGGATCAGCTCCTACGAGCAGTACTTC. It translates to CASSLKGISSYEQYF.

This chain uses TRBV9 with TRBJ1-2; 7 nucleotides match TRBD1. CDR1 is SGDLS and CDR2 is YYNGEE in the germline V gene. The CDR3 length is 15 residues. The ends lost 3 bases at V and 3 bases at J; junction bases unmatched: 8. The CDR3 is CASSARTGGDYGYTF. CDR3 sequence (DNA): TGTGCCAGCAGCGCTCGGACAGGAGGTGACTATGGCTACACCTTC.

The chain couples TRBV12-3 or TRBV12-4 to TRBJ2-5, with D tentatively TRBD2 (5 bases). CDR3 length: 12 amino acids. V was pared by 7 bases and J by 4 bases, with 10 bases between. CDR3 in DNA: TGTGCCAGCATGGGTGGAGGAGAGACCCAGTACTTC. Protein product: CASMGGGETQYF.

The chain joins TRBV11-2 to TRBJ2-7; D uncertain. V lost 5 bases and J 0 bases, leaving 14 bases between the germline ends. The CDR3 spans 15 residues. The germline V gene encodes CDR1 SGHAT and CDR2 FQNNGV. CDR3 region: CASSRDPQSSYEQYF. The DNA for the CDR3 is TGTGCCAGCAGCCGTGACCCACAGAGCTCCTACGAGCAGTACTTC.

The chain has TRBV7-2 and TRBJ2-4; no definite D call. The CDR3 is 14 amino acids. CDR1 is SGHTA and CDR2 is FQGNSA in the germline V gene. V dropped 4 bases and J dropped 3 bases, with 10 bases sitting between them. The CDR3 here is CASSSESFKNIQYF. CDR3 nucleotides: TGTGCCAGCAGCTCGGAGAGTTTCAAAAACATTCAGTACTTC.

V gene TRBV6-5 combines with J gene TRBJ1-6; D is uncertain. Germline CDR1 reads MNHEY; CDR2 reads SVGAGI. The CDR3 extends over 14 amino acids. The ends were cut back, 11 bases at V and 2 bases at J, with 13 bases in the middle. CDR3 sequence: CAANEETYNSPLHF. CDR3 in DNA: TGTGCCGCCAATGAGGAAACCTATAATTCACCCCTCCACTTT.